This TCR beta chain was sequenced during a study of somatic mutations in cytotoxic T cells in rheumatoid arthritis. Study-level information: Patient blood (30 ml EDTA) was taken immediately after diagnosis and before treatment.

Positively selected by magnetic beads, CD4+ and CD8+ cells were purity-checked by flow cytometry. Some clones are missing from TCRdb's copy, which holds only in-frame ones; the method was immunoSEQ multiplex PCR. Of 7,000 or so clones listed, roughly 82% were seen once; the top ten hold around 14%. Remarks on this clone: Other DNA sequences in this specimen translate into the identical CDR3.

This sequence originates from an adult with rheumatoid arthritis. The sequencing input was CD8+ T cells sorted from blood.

CDR3 in amino acids: CASSLGYEQYF. DNA for the CDR3: TGCGCCAGCAGCTTGGGATACGAGCAGTACTTC. J is TRBJ2-7 and V is TRBV5-1, with unresolved D. V shed 0 bases and J shed 4 bases, with 2 bases lying between them. Germline CDR1 SGHRS, CDR2 YFSETQ. The CDR3 covers 11 residues.